Below, one T cell receptor (beta chain) is given with its context. No antigen is known for it. The sample comes from a study of cytomegalovirus exposure and HLA in healthy donors. Study results and limitations: Upon later analysis, TCR association rates were observed to vary by HLA locus, being highest for DRB1 and lowest for HLA-C. Most of the CMV-associated TCR beta chains (in a later analysis) appeared to be HLA-restricted.

The PCR ran on 60 Vbeta and 13 Jbeta primers. The repertoire was sequenced with immunoSEQ multiplex PCR; TCRdb's copy has only in-frame clones and lacks some. The data contain more than 100,000 clones, 82% of them singletons. Germline CDR1 MNHEY, CDR2 SVGAGI. V lost 6 bases and J 2 bases, leaving 5 bases between the germline ends. This CDR3 contains 12 residues. The chain joins TRBV6-5 to TRBJ1-5; D call uncertain. The TCR was taken from a woman in her forties or fifties in good health and CMV-seropositive. Sequencing was performed on PBMCs. In DNA, the CDR3 is TGTGCCAGCAGGGCGGGCAATCAGCCCCAGCATTTT. It is translated as CASRAGNQPQHF.